The 23 T cell receptor beta chains listed next were all sequenced from one sample in a study of regulatory T cells in long-lasting Graves disease (dated by TCRdb to about 2021). The time point label corresponds to: newly diagnosed GD, antithyroid drugs for less than 3 months. For both TCR sequencing and RNA sequencing, RNA was extracted from PBMCs using TRIzol. Receptor libraries were prepared by multiplex PCR. Instrument on record: Illumina HiSeq 4000. iRepertoire HTBI primers and Arm-PCR amplification of CDR3 regions were used to construct TCR beta libraries. The public reads were reprocessed in TCRdb via fastp at Q25 and MiXCR, keeping in-frame beta chains. Each CDR3 protein appears once, grouped with its most common genes and DNA. Counted in this sample were 400,000 to 550,000 distinct CDR3 sequences; 16% of them appeared once. The top ten clones comprise roughly 23% of the sample. These data also formed part of another study, on T cells in Graves' hyperthyroidism and ophthalmopathy.

The source material was peripheral blood mononuclear cells (PBMCs), sampled at new diagnosis, from a patient treated with antithyroid drugs. All receptors come from a woman younger than 30 with Graves disease. Donor details come from another sample of the same person, matched by shared clones.

This clonotype was seen repeatedly, ten times or more. The chain recombines TRBV29-1 with TRBJ2-3, with D perhaps matching TRBD1 or TRBD2 (5 bases each). The germline gives CDR1 SQVTM, CDR2 ANQGSEA. The ends were cut back, 6 bases at V and 4 bases at J, with 20 bases in the middle. This CDR3 has 15 amino acids. Here the CDR3 reads CSVNGRDWGADTQYF. The CDR3 bases are TGCAGCGTGAACGGCCGGGATTGGGGCGCAGATACGCAGTATTTT.

Turning to this clonotype: A single base separates this from a much larger clone, so it may be a read error. J is TRBJ2-4 and V is TRBV30; D ambiguous. Germline lookup yields CDR1 GTSNPN and CDR2 SVGIG (reference sequence). The CDR3 is made up of 12 amino acids. With 1 base removed from V and 13 bases from J, the gap between germline ends came to 14 bases. CDR3 region: CAWSANFNEQYF. The DNA of the CDR3 is TGTGCCTGGAGTGCTAACTTCAATGAGCAGTACTTC.

This clonotype was seen at least ten times. The rearrangement joins TRBV6-2 or TRBV6-3 to TRBJ2-3, with 7 bases aligning to TRBD1. The V gene's germline CDR1 is MNHEY and CDR2 SVGEGT. With V trimmed by 3 bases and J by 3 bases, 6 bases remained unmatched. The CDR3 length is 15 residues. The CDR3 protein is CASSYSGTDTDTQYF. The CDR3 DNA is TGTGCCAGCAGTTATTCCGGGACAGATACAGATACGCAGTATTTT.

The gene calls are TRBV11-1 and TRBJ2-7; D could derive from TRBD1 or TRBD2 (5 bases each). In germline, CDR1 is SGHAT, CDR2 FQDESV (reference sequence). The V gene lost 5 bases and the J gene lost 2 bases, with 13 bases spanning the gap. The CDR3 is 14 residues long. The CDR3: CASSHGTTTYEQYF. The CDR3 coding sequence is TGTGCCAGCAGCCACGGGACGACAACCTACGAGCAGTACTTC.

This clonotype has a count of ten or more. V gene TRBV28 combines with J gene TRBJ1-1; D unclear. CDR1 and CDR2 (germline): MDHEN, SYDVKM. The germline V and J ends were trimmed by 7 bases and 4 bases, with 16 bases remaining between them. This CDR3 has 14 residues. This CDR3 is CASTVSGGSTEAFF. The CDR3 DNA sequence: TGTGCCAGCACCGTGAGCGGAGGCAGCACTGAAGCTTTCTTT.

This clonotype was seen many times. The rearrangement links TRBV6-1 to TRBJ1-6; D not resolved. Per the germline V gene, CDR1 is MNHNS and CDR2 is SASEGT. V lost 7 bases, J lost 10 bases, and 17 bases lay in between. The CDR3 has 14 amino acids. This CDR3 is CASIDLHRESPLHF. The CDR3 DNA reads TGTGCCAGCATCGACCTACACCGGGAATCACCCCTCCACTTT.

The chain employs TRBV29-1 and TRBJ1-4; D gene ambiguous. The germline V gene encodes CDR1 SQVTM and CDR2 ANQGSEA. The CDR3 covers 13 residues. The V end lost 5 bases, the J end lost 3 bases, and 10 bases lay between the germline ends. CDR3 loop: CSVRGGSNEKLFF. In DNA form, the CDR3 reads TGCAGCGTTCGGGGAGGATCTAATGAAAAACTGTTTTTT.

A remark on this clonotype: The junction differs from germline at one of its ends, possibly a read error. The rearrangement links TRBV28 to TRBJ1-4; D gene unclear. Germline V gene sequence: CDR1 MDHEN, CDR2 SYDVKM. The CDR3 is 12 amino acids. The CDR3 region has the DNA TGTGCCAGCAGCCAAGACATATTCAAACTGGTTTTT. It encodes CASSQDIFKLVF.

V gene TRBV18 combines with J gene TRBJ1-2, with D perhaps matching TRBD1 (5 bases). The ends were cut back, 3 bases at V and 9 bases at J, with 17 bases in the middle. The CDR3 extends over 14 amino acids. CDR1 and CDR2 from the germline V gene are KGHSH and LQKENI. This CDR3 is CASSPAQQVTSYTF. CDR3 in DNA: TGTGCCAGCTCACCGGCGCAACAGGTCACGAGCTACACCTTC.

The chain links TRBV20-1 to TRBJ2-5, with 10 bases lining up with TRBD1. Germline-derived CDR1 and CDR2 are DFQATT and SNEGSKA (reference sequence). After removal of 5 bases from V and 4 bases from J, the junction contained 7 bases not matched to a gene. CDR3 length equals 14 residues. CDR3 sequence: CSAYHRDRGETQYF. The CDR3 DNA sequence: TGCAGTGCTTATCACCGGGACAGGGGAGAGACCCAGTACTTC.

This clonotype was seen repeatedly, ten times or more. The chain is built from TRBV12-3 or TRBV12-4 and TRBJ2-7; TRBD1 agrees at 7 bases. Trimming cost V 7 bases and J 1 base; bases outside gene matches: 7. The length of the CDR3 is 14 residues. CDR3 sequence (DNA): TGTGCCAGCACCGATGGGGACAGTTCCTACGAGCAGTACTTC. Translating gives CASTDGDSSYEQYF.

This chain uses TRBV5-1 with TRBJ2-2; 7 bases align to TRBD1. This CDR3 contains 13 residues. The trim removed 4 bases at V and 6 bases at J, leaving 3 bases unmatched. Germline CDR1 is SGHRS and CDR2 is YFSETQ. In DNA form, the CDR3 reads TGCGCCAGCAGCGACAGGGTCGCCGGGGAGCTGTTTTTT. Protein product: CASSDRVAGELFF.

The chain joins TRBV5-1 to TRBJ2-7; TRBD2 matches at 8 bases. The trim removed 0 bases at V and 3 bases at J, leaving 2 bases unmatched. This CDR3 contains 14 residues. In germline, CDR1 is SGHRS, CDR2 YFSETQ. The chain's CDR3 is CASSLVAGIYEQYF. CDR3 bases: TGCGCCAGCAGCTTGGTAGCGGGAATCTACGAGCAGTACTTC.

This clonotype has a handful of counts. V is TRBV5-6 and J is TRBJ2-3, with D possibly matching TRBD1 (6 bases). Per germline, CDR1 SGHDT and CDR2 YYEEEE. This CDR3 is 15 amino acids long. V was shortened by 0 bases and J by 4 bases, with 12 bases between the two germline ends. CDR3 residues: CASSLAGERADTQYF. CDR3 DNA sequence: TGTGCCAGCAGCTTGGCAGGGGAGAGAGCAGATACGCAGTATTTT.

This clonotype was detected ten times or more. Written as DNA, the CDR3 is TGTGCCAGCAGGCGACTAGCGACTGAAGAGACCCAGTACTTC. Protein product: CASRRLATEETQYF. The rearrangement links TRBV28 to TRBJ2-5; 8 bases fit TRBD2. Germline trimming cut 6 bases from V and 3 bases from J; bases unmatched to any gene: 6. The CDR3 totals 14 residues. Per the germline V gene, CDR1 is MDHEN and CDR2 is SYDVKM.

Comments on this clonotype: A much larger clone differs from this one at a single base, so this may be a read error. V and J are TRBV28 and TRBJ2-1, with unresolved D. CDR1 and CDR2 (germline): MDHEN, SYDVKM. The CDR3 contains 13 residues. CDR3 sequence (DNA): TGTGCCAGCCGGCTTCCTTCCTACAATAAGCAGTTCTTC. It is translated as CASRLPSYNKQFF.

V usage is TRBV27 and J usage is TRBJ2-2, with 12 bases lining up with TRBD2. Germline CDR1 MNHEY, CDR2 SMNVEV (reference sequence). After removal of 5 bases from V and 4 bases from J, the junction contained 8 bases not matched to a gene. There are 17 residues in the CDR3. CDR3 loop: CASSPGLAGRVTGELFF. The CDR3 nucleotides read TGTGCCAGCAGTCCCGGACTAGCGGGACGTGTCACCGGGGAGCTGTTTTTT.

The chain couples TRBV11-3 to TRBJ2-2, with 10 bases lining up with TRBD2. V was clipped by 3 bases and J by 4 bases; unmatched bases: 8. CDR1 is SGHNT, CDR2 YENEEA, per germline. This CDR3 is 17 amino acids long. Here the CDR3 DNA reads TGTGCCAGCAGCTTCCGGACTAGCGGAGGCGTCACCGGGGAGCTGTTTTTT. Translated: CASSFRTSGGVTGELFF.

This chain uses TRBV27 with TRBJ1-5; D gene unclear. Deletions cut 6 bases from V and 6 bases from J, with 9 bases between. CDR1 and CDR2 from the germline V gene are MNHEY and SMNVEV (reference sequence). The CDR3 has 12 residues. The CDR3 sequence: CASSGFGQPQHF. The DNA of the CDR3 is TGTGCCAGCAGCGGCTTCGGTCAGCCCCAGCATTTT.

A remark on this clonotype: One base away lies a much larger clone, so this may be a sequencing read error. J is TRBJ2-2 and V is TRBV5-6, with D uncertain. This CDR3 comprises 11 residues. V dropped 3 bases and J dropped 7 bases, with 4 bases sitting between them. Germline V gene lookup returns CDR1 SGHDT and CDR2 YYEEEE. The DNA of the CDR3 is TGTGCCAGCAGCTCAAACGGGGAGCTGTTTTTT. It specifies CASSSNGELFF.

This clonotype was seen repeatedly, ten times or more. The CDR3 here is CASSVTSGTYEQYF. The CDR3 DNA reads as TGTGCCAGCAGCGTAACTAGCGGTACCTACGAGCAGTACTTC. The rearrangement joins TRBV9 to TRBJ2-7; 8 bases map to TRBD2. The CDR3 sequence is 14 residues long. V gave up 1 base and J gave up 2 bases; unmatched junction bases: 2. Per germline, CDR1 SGDLS and CDR2 YYNGEE.

This clonotype appeared many times. The V call is TRBV7-2, the J call TRBJ2-7; 12 nucleotides align to TRBD2. The CDR3 has 18 residues. Germline V gives CDR1 SGHTA, CDR2 FQGNSA. After removal of 0 bases from V and 4 bases from J, the junction contained 10 bases not matched to a gene. Here the CDR3 DNA reads TGTGCCAGCAGCTTAGCACTAATGACTAGCGGGAGAGGTTACGAGCAGTACTTC. This gives the protein CASSLALMTSGRGYEQYF.

This clonotype was counted a few times. The rearrangement links TRBV6-2 or TRBV6-3 to TRBJ2-3; D is unclear. Per the germline V gene, CDR1 is MNHEY and CDR2 is SVGEGT. Trimming removed 2 bases at V and 1 base at J, with 10 bases between. The CDR3 has 15 residues. CDR3 amino acids: CASSYGLLGTDTQYF. In DNA form, the CDR3 reads TGTGCCAGCAGTTACGGGTTGTTGGGCACAGATACGCAGTATTTT.